Listed below are T cell receptor beta chains from one sample, sequenced in a study of Graves' ophthalmopathy and Graves' hyperthyroidism. TCRdb processed the multiplex PCR reads anew with MiXCR; each CDR3 protein has one entry. This sample yields some 210,000 distinct CDR3 sequences, of which 25% to 30% are seen a single time; 9.1% belongs to the top ten. What was sequenced was peripheral blood. These receptors were obtained from a man in his forties or fifties with Graves' ophthalmopathy. Each CDR3 is given with its conserved first and last residue. A D gene is named only where the DNA matches it firmly. The size of a clone is reported for some rows only, either as once, few or many, or as a class for expanded clones.

size: many; J: TRBJ2-6; D: TRBD1; V: TRBV30; DNA: TGTGCCTGGAGTGTTGGGACAGCTGGGGCCAACGTCCTGACTTTC; CDR3: CAWSVGTAGANVLTF
size: few; J: TRBJ1-1; D: -; V: TRBV12-3/TRBV12-4; DNA: TGTGCCAGCAGTCCTCCCGATGGGCGCGAAACTGAAGCTTTCTTT; CDR3: CASSPPDGRETEAFF
size: many; J: TRBJ2-7; D: TRBD1; V: TRBV28; DNA: TGTGCCAGCCAGGGACAGCTCTCCTACGAGCAGTACTTC; CDR3: CASQGQLSYEQYF
size: many; J: TRBJ2-7; D: TRBD2; V: TRBV11-1; DNA: TGTGCCAGCAGCTTATCCAATAAGGCTAGCGGGAGCTCCTACGAGCAGTACTTC; CDR3: CASSLSNKASGSSYEQYF
size: many; J: TRBJ1-1; D: -; V: TRBV6-5; DNA: TGTGCCAGCAGTACCGGCAGGGTCGTGAACACTGAAGCTTTCTTT; CDR3: CASSTGRVVNTEAFF
size: -; J: TRBJ1-5; D: -; V: TRBV28; DNA: TGTGCCAGCACCCTCGTGGACGGGGATTACAATCAGCCCCAGCATTTT; CDR3: CASTLVDGDYNQPQHF
size: many; J: TRBJ2-5; D: -; V: TRBV11-2; DNA: TGTGCCAGCAGCACAAACAGGGTTTCCCAAGAGACCCAGTACTTC; CDR3: CASSTNRVSQETQYF
size: -; J: TRBJ1-2; D: TRBD1; V: TRBV12-3/TRBV12-4; DNA: TGTGCCAGCAGACAGTCGGGACAGGGGGCAAGTGGCTACACCTTC; CDR3: CASRQSGQGASGYTF
size: many; J: TRBJ2-7; D: -; V: TRBV15; DNA: TGTGCCACCAGCAGCTCCAGGGGATACGAGCAGTACTTC; CDR3: CATSSSRGYEQYF
size: many; J: TRBJ2-7; D: TRBD1; V: TRBV4-1; DNA: TGCGCCAGCAGCCAACTTCCGGGACAGGGCGGCCTACGCTCCTACGAGCAGTACTTC; CDR3: CASSQLPGQGGLRSYEQYF
size: many; J: TRBJ2-5; D: -; V: TRBV7-6; DNA: TGTGCCAGCAGCCCCCGACTAGGGCAAGAGACCCAGTACTTC; CDR3: CASSPRLGQETQYF
size: -; J: TRBJ2-6; D: -; V: TRBV30; DNA: TGTGCCTGGAGTGTATCGAGGACACCCTCCTCTGGGGCCAACGTCCTGACTTTC; CDR3: CAWSVSRTPSSGANVLTF
size: many; J: TRBJ2-7; D: TRBD2; V: TRBV27; DNA: TGTGCCAGCAGTTCCCGATCGGGACTAGCGGAAATATACGAGCAGTACTTC; CDR3: CASSSRSGLAEIYEQYF
size: -; J: TRBJ2-5; D: -; V: TRBV7-2; DNA: TGTGCCAGTACGCTGTGGGGAAAACAAGAGACCCAGTACTTC; CDR3: CASTLWGKQETQYF
size: -; J: TRBJ1-6; D: -; V: TRBV6-1; DNA: TGTGCCAGCAGCGAGAGAAGGCGACAGGCCAGTTCACCCCTCCACTTT; CDR3: CASSERRRQASSPLHF
size: -; J: TRBJ1-6; D: -; V: TRBV6-1; DNA: TGTGCCAGTCAGCCCTACCATTCACCCCTCCACTTT; CDR3: CASQPYHSPLHF
size: many; J: TRBJ2-2; D: -; V: TRBV7-3; DNA: TGTGCCAGCAGGCCTCCGGGACTCTCCGGGGAGCTGTTTTTT; CDR3: CASRPPGLSGELFF
size: -; J: TRBJ1-2; D: TRBD1; V: TRBV12-3/TRBV12-4; DNA: TGTGCCAGCAGTGTAACAGGGGAGGACGGCTACACCTTC; CDR3: CASSVTGEDGYTF
size: -; J: TRBJ1-6; D: -; V: TRBV12-3/TRBV12-4; DNA: TGTGCCAGCAGTTTAGGGGGGAGCCTTGGTTCACCCCTCCACTTT; CDR3: CASSLGGSLGSPLHF
size: many; J: TRBJ2-7; D: -; V: TRBV7-9; DNA: TGTGCCAGCAGCGCACAGTTCGAGCAGTACTTC; CDR3: CASSAQFEQYF
size: many; J: TRBJ2-7; D: TRBD1; V: TRBV11-2; DNA: TGTGCCAGCAGCCACGGGGACAGGCCCGACGAGCAGTACTTC; CDR3: CASSHGDRPDEQYF
size: many; J: TRBJ2-7; D: TRBD1; V: TRBV6-5; DNA: TGTGCCAGCAGACCTGGGACAGCCTACGAGCAGTACTTC; CDR3: CASRPGTAYEQYF
size: many; J: TRBJ2-2; D: -; V: TRBV6-1; DNA: TGTGCCAGCAGTCCCGGGTCCTGGTCCGGGGAGCTGTTTTTT; CDR3: CASSPGSWSGELFF
size: -; J: TRBJ2-7; D: -; V: TRBV28; DNA: TGTGCCAGCACACAGCGGTACGAGCAGTACTTC; CDR3: CASTQRYEQYF
size: few; J: TRBJ1-2; D: -; V: TRBV6-5; DNA: TGTGCCAGCAGTTACGTGCAGGGAGAGACCTATGGCTACACCTTC; CDR3: CASSYVQGETYGYTF
size: many; J: TRBJ2-5; D: TRBD1; V: TRBV7-2; DNA: TGTGCCAGCAGCTTACTGACAGGGAAGGAGACCCAGTACTTC; CDR3: CASSLLTGKETQYF
size: many; J: TRBJ2-5; D: -; V: TRBV7-9; DNA: TGTGCCAGCAGCCCATGGACAGAGCAAGAGACCCAGTACTTC; CDR3: CASSPWTEQETQYF
size: many; J: TRBJ1-2; D: -; V: TRBV27; DNA: TGTGCCAGCAGTAACCCAGGGAGCGGCTACACCTTC; CDR3: CASSNPGSGYTF
size: many; J: TRBJ2-1; D: -; V: TRBV6-1; DNA: TGTGCCAGCAGCCCAAACAATGAGCAGTTCTTC; CDR3: CASSPNNEQFF
size: once; J: TRBJ2-7; D: -; V: TRBV6-1; DNA: TGTGCCAGCGCGTCGACTGCCCTCTCCTACGAGCAGTACTTC; CDR3: CASASTALSYEQYF
size: many; J: TRBJ1-1; D: -; V: TRBV11-2; DNA: TGTGCCAGCAGCGCAGCAGGGACTGAAGCTTTCTTT; CDR3: CASSAAGTEAFF
size: -; J: TRBJ2-5; D: TRBD2; V: TRBV7-9; DNA: TGTGCCAGCAGCCAACCTACTAGCGGGAAAGAGACCCAGTACTTC; CDR3: CASSQPTSGKETQYF
size: many; J: TRBJ2-5; D: -; V: TRBV28; DNA: TGTGCCAGCAGGGGTTTCGAGACCCAGTACTTC; CDR3: CASRGFETQYF
size: many; J: TRBJ1-1; D: TRBD1; V: TRBV9; DNA: TGTGCCAGCAGCGTAGGGACAGGGGTTACTGAAGCTTTCTTT; CDR3: CASSVGTGVTEAFF
size: few; J: TRBJ1-2; D: TRBD1; V: TRBV6-2/TRBV6-3; DNA: TGTGCCAGCAGTTACTCTCGGACAGGTTTTGGCTATGGCTACACCTTC; CDR3: CASSYSRTGFGYGYTF
size: many; J: TRBJ1-1; D: -; V: TRBV12-3/TRBV12-4; DNA: TGTGCCAGCTCGCGGGTCGGGTCCTTCATGAACACTGAAGCTTTCTTT; CDR3: CASSRVGSFMNTEAFF
size: many; J: TRBJ1-6; D: -; V: TRBV2; DNA: TGTGCCAGCTTGGCAGAAAACTATAATTCACCCCTCCACTTT; CDR3: CASLAENYNSPLHF
size: many; J: TRBJ2-7; D: TRBD2; V: TRBV24-1; DNA: TGTGCCACCGGTGCCGGGACTAGCGGACCCTACGAGCAGTACTTC; CDR3: CATGAGTSGPYEQYF
size: few; J: TRBJ1-3; D: -; V: TRBV9; DNA: TGTGCCAGCAGCGCCACAGACTCTGGAAACACCATATATTTT; CDR3: CASSATDSGNTIYF
size: many; J: TRBJ2-5; D: -; V: TRBV28; DNA: TGTGCCAGCAGTTTAAGGACCCCAGAGACCCAGTACTTC; CDR3: CASSLRTPETQYF
size: many; J: TRBJ1-3; D: TRBD1; V: TRBV2; DNA: TGTGCCAGCAGCGGACAGGGCGCCGGAAACACCATATATTTT; CDR3: CASSGQGAGNTIYF
size: few; J: TRBJ2-7; D: TRBD1; V: TRBV6-1; DNA: TGTGCCAGCAGACCGACCGGGACAGGGGTCTCCTACGAGCAGTACTTC; CDR3: CASRPTGTGVSYEQYF
size: many; J: TRBJ1-3; D: -; V: TRBV29-1; DNA: TGCAGCGTTACGGGTCCTTACTCTGGAAACACCACATATTTT; CDR3: CSVTGPYSGNTTYF
size: -; J: TRBJ2-5; D: -; V: TRBV6-1; DNA: TGTGCCAGCAGTCCAGCCGGGACCCTAAGGGAGACCCAGTACTTC; CDR3: CASSPAGTLRETQYF
size: -; J: TRBJ1-1; D: -; V: TRBV10-3; DNA: TGTGCCATCAGTGGAGGTCTAGGGCCTGAAGCTTTCTTT; CDR3: CAISGGLGPEAFF
size: -; J: TRBJ2-5; D: TRBD1; V: TRBV6-2/TRBV6-3; DNA: TGTGCCAGCAGTCGCCGGGACAGGGGCAGGGAGACCCAGTACTTC; CDR3: CASSRRDRGRETQYF
size: many; J: TRBJ2-7; D: TRBD2; V: TRBV6-6; DNA: TGTGCCAGCAGTCTGCGACTAGCGGGATCCTACGAGCAGTACTTC; CDR3: CASSLRLAGSYEQYF
size: many; J: TRBJ2-5; D: TRBD2; V: TRBV28; DNA: TGTGCCAGCAGTTCCTCCCCGGGACTAGCTGTCGAGACCCAGTACTTC; CDR3: CASSSSPGLAVETQYF
size: many; J: TRBJ2-7; D: -; V: TRBV6-9; DNA: TGTGCCAGCAGTGCCGGGGCCTCCTACGAGCAGTACTTC; CDR3: CASSAGASYEQYF
size: many; J: TRBJ1-5; D: -; V: TRBV3-1; DNA: TGTGCCAGCAGCTTCCGTTTAGACCAGCCCCAGCATTTT; CDR3: CASSFRLDQPQHF
size: many; J: TRBJ2-5; D: TRBD1; V: TRBV28; DNA: TGTGCCAGCAGTTTATCTACAGGGGGAAGAGAGACCCAGTACTTC; CDR3: CASSLSTGGRETQYF
size: many; J: TRBJ2-7; D: -; V: TRBV11-2; DNA: TGTGCCAGCAGCTCGGGGTCGGGACAGCAGTACTTC; CDR3: CASSSGSGQQYF